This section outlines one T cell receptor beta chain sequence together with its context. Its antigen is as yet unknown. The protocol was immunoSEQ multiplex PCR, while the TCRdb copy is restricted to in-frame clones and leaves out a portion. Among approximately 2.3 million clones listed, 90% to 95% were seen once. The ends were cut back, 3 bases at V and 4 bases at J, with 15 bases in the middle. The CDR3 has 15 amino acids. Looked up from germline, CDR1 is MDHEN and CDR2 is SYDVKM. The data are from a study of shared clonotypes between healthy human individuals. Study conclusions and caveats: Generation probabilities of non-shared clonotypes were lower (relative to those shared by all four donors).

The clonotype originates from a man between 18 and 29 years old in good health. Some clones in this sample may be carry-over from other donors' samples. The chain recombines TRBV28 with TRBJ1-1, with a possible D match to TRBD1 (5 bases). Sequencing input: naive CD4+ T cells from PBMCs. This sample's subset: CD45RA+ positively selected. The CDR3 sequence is CASSLWGVVGTEAFF. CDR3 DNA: TGTGCCAGCAGTTTGTGGGGGGTCGTTGGCACTGAAGCTTTCTTT. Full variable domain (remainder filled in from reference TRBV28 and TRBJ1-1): DVKVTQSSRYLVKRTGEKVFLECVQDMDHENMFWYRQDPGLGLRLIYFSYDVKMKEKGDIPEGYSVSREKKERFSLILESASTNQTSMYLCASSLWGVVGTEAFFGQGTRLTVV.